Following are 14 T cell receptor beta chains from one sample sequenced in a study of identical twins. TCRdb reanalysed the 5' RACE reads using MiXCR and keeps one entry per CDR3 protein. The sample contains around 250,000 distinct CDR3 sequences, 6.5% of which appear only once. Another study also made use of these data, one on T cells expressing NK-cell markers.

The sample consisted of CD8+ T cells sorted from blood. These receptors were taken from a woman in her late teens or twenties in good health.

This clonotype was counted between two and nine times. The V and J genes are TRBV7-9 and TRBJ1-2; 8 bases are shared with TRBD1. Losses at the gene ends were 1 base for V and 7 bases for J; bases not matched to a gene: 5. The CDR3 sequence is 14 residues long. Germline-derived CDR1 and CDR2 are SEHNR and FQNEAQ (reference sequence). Here the CDR3 DNA reads TGTGCCAGCAGCTTAGGGGCAGGGGGCGGTGGCTACACCTTC. Amino acid sequence: CASSLGAGGGGYTF.

The sample holds many counts of this clonotype. The CDR3 region has the DNA TGTGCCAGCAGTTTTCCTGTTCGGGAGGGCCGGGTCGGAGAGCAGTTCTTC. The encoded protein is CASSFPVREGRVGEQFF. This chain uses TRBV2 with TRBJ2-1; 8 bases agree with TRBD2. CDR1 is SNHLY, CDR2 FYNNEI, per germline. Trimming removed 5 bases from V and 10 bases from J; junction bases left unmatched: 19. CDR3 length equals 17 residues.

The CDR3 reads CASSYGQGRQPQHF. The CDR3 nucleotides are TGTGCCAGCAGTTACGGTCAGGGACGTCAGCCCCAGCATTTT. The gene calls are TRBV6-7 and TRBJ1-5, with TRBD1 as a possible D gene (5 bases). TRBV6-7 is designated an ORF whose function remains uncertain. The CDR3 spans 14 residues. The ends were cut back, 2 bases at V and 6 bases at J, with 11 bases in the middle.

This clonotype has a handful of counts. The chain links TRBV20-1 to TRBJ2-1, with no clear D. CDR1 is DFQATT and CDR2 is SNEGSKA in the germline V gene (reference sequence). With 3 bases removed from V and 7 bases from J, the gap between germline ends came to 28 bases. The CDR3 totals 18 residues. The CDR3 sequence: CSASGRESTWGYGNEQFF. The CDR3 DNA sequence: TGCAGTGCTAGCGGAAGAGAGTCGACTTGGGGTTATGGGAATGAGCAGTTCTTC.

CDR3 nucleotides: TGCAGTGCTAGTCCGATGGAGGTTGGAGCGGGAGGGCGAGATACGCAGTATTTT. Amino acid sequence: CSASPMEVGAGGRDTQYF. The genes are TRBV20-1 and TRBJ2-3, with 10 nucleotides matching TRBD2. The CDR3 has 18 residues. V was pared by 3 bases and J by 5 bases, with 17 bases of the junction left unmatched. The germline V gene has CDR1 DFQATT and CDR2 SNEGSKA (reference sequence).

This clonotype was seen repeatedly, ten times or more. The chain is built from TRBV20-1 and TRBJ1-2, with TRBD1 identical over 7 bases. The length of the CDR3 is 13 residues. The V and J ends lost 5 bases and 7 bases, in that order; junction bases with no gene match: 10. Looked up from germline, CDR1 is DFQATT and CDR2 is SNEGSKA (reference sequence). For the CDR3, the DNA is TGCAGTGCTCCCGTGACAGGGAATCTTGGCTACACCTTC. Translation: CSAPVTGNLGYTF.

This clonotype showed up many times. The V gene is TRBV12-3 or TRBV12-4, the J gene TRBJ1-1; D is undetermined. The ends were cut back, 1 base at V and 6 bases at J, with 12 bases in the middle. The CDR3 consists of 14 residues. In nucleotides, the CDR3 is TGTGCCAGCAGTTTAGGTCTTGGGGTGCCTGAAGCTTTCTTT. It specifies CASSLGLGVPEAFF.

This clonotype has only a few counts. J is TRBJ2-5 and V is TRBV30; D not certain. Germline-derived CDR1 and CDR2 are GTSNPN and SVGIG (reference sequence). CDR3 length: 11 amino acids. The V end was cut by 0 bases, the J end by 1 base, with 0 bases between. CDR3 sequence reads: CAWSVQETQYF. The DNA for the CDR3 is TGTGCCTGGAGTGTCCAAGAGACCCAGTACTTC.

The chain links TRBV9 to TRBJ1-3; unclear D gene. Germline-derived CDR1 and CDR2 are SGDLS and YYNGEE. This CDR3 has 17 amino acids. Trimming removed 4 bases from V and 1 base from J, with 18 bases in between. For the CDR3, the DNA is TGTGCCAGCAGCCCCAGGAGCGTTGAGGTATCTGGAAACACCATATATTTT. It encodes CASSPRSVEVSGNTIYF.

This clonotype was picked up a small number of times. This chain joins TRBV7-9 and TRBJ2-7, with a possible D match to TRBD2 (6 bases). Between the trimmed V and J ends, which lost 5 bases and 10 bases, there was a span of 15 bases. CDR1 and CDR2 from the germline V gene are SEHNR and FQNEAQ (reference sequence). The CDR3 is 12 residues long. CDR3 nucleotides: TGTGCCAGCAGCCCGGAGGGGTCGGAACAGTACTTC. This codes for CASSPEGSEQYF.

This clonotype was counted between two and nine times. This sequence joins TRBV7-9 and TRBJ2-2, with TRBD1 matching 8 bases. The trim removed 4 bases at V and 0 bases at J, leaving 7 bases unmatched. Germline CDR1 and CDR2: SEHNR and FQNEAQ (reference sequence). The CDR3 extends over 17 amino acids. CDR3 nucleotide sequence: TGTGCCAGCAGCTGGAGGGACAGGAGACCGAACACCGGGGAGCTGTTTTTT. It is translated as CASSWRDRRPNTGELFF.

The chain has TRBV5-6 and TRBJ2-3, with D perhaps TRBD1 (6 bases). V was trimmed by 6 bases and J by 3 bases, leaving 17 bases between them. From germline, CDR1 is SGHDT and CDR2 YYEEEE. CDR3 length equals 15 residues. CDR3 sequence (DNA): TGTGCCAGCACTACCCGTGTGACAGGAACAGATACGCAGTATTTT. Protein product: CASTTRVTGTDTQYF.

This clonotype was observed a few times. V gene TRBV12-5 combines with J gene TRBJ2-1; perhaps TRBD1 as D (6 bases). Germline assignment: CDR1 LGHNT and CDR2 FRNRAP. The CDR3 runs 14 residues. The V and J ends lost 2 bases and 4 bases respectively, with 9 bases between them. The CDR3 reads CASGLWGPYNEQFF. The CDR3 DNA sequence: TGTGCTAGTGGTTTGTGGGGGCCTTACAATGAGCAGTTCTTC.

The chain couples TRBV7-2 to TRBJ2-1, with no clear D. V lost 1 base and J 3 bases, leaving 13 bases between the germline ends. This CDR3 is built from 16 residues. CDR1 and CDR2 (germline): SGHTA, FQGNSA. In DNA form, the CDR3 reads TGTGCCAGCAGCTTAGAAATCCCTAGTCTCTACAATGAGCAGTTCTTC. Protein sequence: CASSLEIPSLYNEQFF.